This T cell receptor (beta chain) is drawn from a study of naive and memory T cell subsets. Study-level results: Possibly reflecting memory cells re-expressing CD45RA, a few larger clonotypes occurred in naive repertoires, especially CD8. Clonotypes here are unpaired alpha or beta chain sequences.

Both TRBC1 and TRBC2 were covered by a beta constant-region primer of two equimolar oligonucleotides. The ligated cDNA underwent four PCR rounds using SP2 and nested alpha and beta constant-region primers. One entry per CDR3 protein, called by TCRdb with MiXCR from the UMI-ligation and nested PCR reads. The repertoire includes 90,000 to 120,000 distinct CDR3 sequences, around 13% of them detected once, and around 2.7% sits in the top ten. At least ten counts were recorded for this clonotype. What it binds is not known. CMV status came from CD4+ T cell IFNgamma after overnight CMV lysate stimulation of fresh PBMCs. This sequence was found in a human donor in good health. What was sequenced was naive CD8+ T cells from blood.

CDR3 coding DNA: TGCAGTGCTACGACAGGGAATCTCACTGAAGCTTTCTTT. It is translated as CSATTGNLTEAFF. The chain couples TRBV20-1 to TRBJ1-1; 7 bases agree with TRBD1. The CDR3 extends over 13 amino acids. V gave up 4 bases and J gave up 4 bases; unmatched junction bases: 6. The germline V gene encodes CDR1 DFQATT and CDR2 SNEGSKA (reference sequence).